Each of the 14 T cell receptor beta chains below was sequenced from the same sample in a study of regulatory T cells in long-lasting Graves disease. The time point is: newly diagnosed GD, antithyroid drugs for less than 3 months. PBMC-extracted RNA yielded the TCR library. Building the TCR beta libraries relied on iRepertoire HTBI primers, and CDR3 regions underwent Arm-PCR. TCRdb re-analysed the multiplex PCR reads in MiXCR, keeping a single row per CDR3 protein. The table has 200,000 to 250,000 distinct CDR3 sequences, roughly 19% seen once. The sample was also reused in another study, on T cells in Graves' hyperthyroidism and ophthalmopathy.

The source material was peripheral blood mononuclear cells (PBMCs), sampled at new diagnosis, from a patient treated with antithyroid drugs. The source is a woman aged 25 to 39 with Graves disease.

This clonotype was observed many times. The chain combines TRBV25-1 with TRBJ2-3, with TRBD2 matching 14 bases. Trimming at V came to 4 bases and at J to 1 base, leaving 4 bases not matched to a gene. Germline CDR1 reads MGHDK; CDR2 reads SYGVNS. CDR3 length: 17 amino acids. Here the CDR3 reads CASSAGLAGVGTDTQYF. The CDR3 DNA is TGTGCCAGCAGTGCGGGACTAGCGGGAGTTGGCACAGATACGCAGTATTTT.

This clonotype has a count of ten or more. The chain combines TRBV19 with TRBJ1-3; tentatively, D is TRBD1 (6 bases). The V and J ends lost 3 bases and 2 bases respectively, with 11 bases between them. Germline loops: CDR1 LNHDA, CDR2 SQIVND (reference sequence). The CDR3 has 15 residues. Written as DNA, the CDR3 is TGTGCCAGTAGTATTCGGGCAGGGGCTGGAAACACCATATATTTT. Translating it yields CASSIRAGAGNTIYF.

This clonotype was observed many times. The chain combines TRBV12-3 or TRBV12-4 with TRBJ1-3; D perhaps matches TRBD1 (6 bases). CDR3 length: 14 residues. The ends were cut back, 7 bases at V and 3 bases at J, with 13 bases in the middle. The CDR3 reads CASTMTGIGNTIYF. The DNA for the CDR3 is TGTGCCAGCACCATGACAGGAATTGGAAACACCATATATTTT.

This clonotype was recorded at least ten times. The chain combines TRBV5-5 with TRBJ2-5; TRBD2 might be the D (5 bases). Germline V lookup: CDR1 SGHKS, CDR2 YYEKEE (reference sequence). This CDR3 comprises 16 residues. The V end lost 3 bases, the J end lost 2 bases, and 17 bases lay between the germline ends. CDR3 nucleotide sequence: TGTGCCAGCAGCTCCGCGAGGTGGGAGAAACAAGAGACCCAGTACTTC. The encoded protein is CASSSARWEKQETQYF.

There are many counts of this clonotype. This rearrangement joins TRBV7-2 to TRBJ1-4; D is ambiguous. Germline V gene data show CDR1 as SGHTA and CDR2 as FQGNSA. V dropped 0 bases and J dropped 4 bases, with 12 bases sitting between them. There are 16 residues in the CDR3. CDR3: CASSLALTSYNEKLFF. The CDR3 DNA follows: TGTGCCAGCAGCTTAGCGCTAACCAGCTATAATGAAAAACTGTTTTTT. Full variable domain (missing parts from reference TRBV7-2 and TRBJ1-4): GAGVSQSPSNKVTEKGKDVELRCDPISGHTALYWYRQSLGQGLEFLIYFQGNSAPDKSGLPSDRFSAERTGGSVSTLTIQRTQQEDSAVYLCASSLALTSYNEKLFFGSGTQLSVL.

This clonotype was detected many times. The chain links TRBV9 to TRBJ2-7; either TRBD1 or TRBD2 may supply D (6 bases each). CDR3 length: 12 amino acids. V dropped 3 bases and J dropped 4 bases, with 8 bases sitting between them. Per the germline V gene, CDR1 is SGDLS and CDR2 is YYNGEE. This CDR3 reads CASSGGGYEQYF. The CDR3 nucleotides are TGTGCCAGCAGCGGAGGGGGGTACGAGCAGTACTTC.

This clonotype was recorded at least ten times. A junction boundary mismatches the germline segment, possibly from a read error. This chain joins TRBV24-1 and TRBJ1-1, with 9 bases aligning to TRBD1. This CDR3 is built from 16 residues. The germline V gene encodes CDR1 KGHDR and CDR2 SFDVKD. For the CDR3, the DNA is TGTGCCACCAGGGATTCACAGGGGGCTGTGAACACTGAAGCTTTCTTT. It translates to CATRDSQGAVNTEAFF.

There are many counts of this clonotype. This chain links TRBV20-1 with TRBJ1-1; 8 bases map to TRBD1. The germline CDR1 and CDR2 sequences are DFQATT and SNEGSKA (reference sequence). V trimming: 2 bases; J trimming: 3 bases; junction bases outside the gene matches: 11. CDR3 length equals 16 residues. CDR3 sequence reads: CSARPARDRWDTEAFF. CDR3 DNA sequence: TGCAGTGCTAGACCCGCGCGGGACAGGTGGGACACTGAAGCTTTCTTT.

This clonotype appeared a few times. This rearrangement joins TRBV19 to TRBJ1-3; possible D gene TRBD1, 6 bases. V was trimmed by 5 bases and J by 6 bases, leaving 14 bases between them. Germline values: CDR1 LNHDA, CDR2 SQIVND (reference sequence). This CDR3 has 14 residues. This CDR3 is CASSVPGQPNTIYF. The CDR3 DNA sequence: TGTGCCAGTAGTGTCCCCGGACAGCCAAACACCATATATTTT.

The chain is built from TRBV9 and TRBJ1-6, with D possibly being TRBD1 (5 bases). Germline lookup yields CDR1 SGDLS and CDR2 YYNGEE. V was clipped by 4 bases and J by 11 bases, with 16 bases between them. The CDR3 sequence is 14 residues long. The CDR3 DNA follows: TGTGCCAGCAGCCCCCGGGGGGGATGTCCACCCCTCCACTTT. Translation: CASSPRGGCPPLHF.

This clonotype was seen at least ten times. The rearrangement uses TRBV5-4 and TRBJ2-7; D is possibly TRBD2 (5 bases). The V gene lost 2 bases and the J gene lost 4 bases, with 13 bases spanning the gap. CDR1 SGHNT and CDR2 YYREEE come from the germline V gene (reference sequence). The CDR3 covers 14 residues. The CDR3 DNA follows: TGTGCCAGCAGCTTTGGACGGGATTTGTACGAGCAGTACTTC. Its protein is CASSFGRDLYEQYF.

This clonotype was seen at least ten times. The chain couples TRBV27 to TRBJ2-7; 7 nucleotides match TRBD2. Germline assignment: CDR1 MNHEY and CDR2 SMNVEV (reference sequence). The CDR3 contains 14 residues. V trimming: 6 bases; J trimming: 3 bases; junction bases outside the gene matches: 8. CDR3 bases: TGTGCCAGCAGATATATAACTAGCGACTACGAGCAGTACTTC. Its protein is CASRYITSDYEQYF.

This clonotype was observed many times. This chain links TRBV28 with TRBJ1-2; 7 nucleotides agree with TRBD1. Looked up from germline, CDR1 is MDHEN and CDR2 is SYDVKM. The CDR3 loop spans 14 amino acids. J was trimmed by 7 bases and V by 2 bases; bases with no gene match: 7. The CDR3 sequence: CASSLQGGPRGYTF. CDR3 bases: TGTGCCAGCAGTTTACAGGGGGGCCCTCGTGGCTACACCTTC.

This clonotype was counted ten times or more. The chain couples TRBV20-1 to TRBJ1-2; 7 bases align to TRBD1. The CDR3 covers 17 residues. CDR1 and CDR2 from the germline V gene are DFQATT and SNEGSKA (reference sequence). J gave up 4 bases and V 5 bases, and 19 bases lay outside the gene matches. CDR3 in DNA: TGCAGTGCTGGCCTCGGGGCACAGGGGCTAAAGTTCTATGGCTACACCTTC. Amino acid sequence: CSAGLGAQGLKFYGYTF.